This T cell receptor beta chain was recorded in a study of CD8 T cells in ankylosing spondylitis. Study-level findings and limits: Roughly 8 highly homologous variants made up a TCR beta motif, and this motif appeared characteristic of ankylosing spondylitis blood. Clones linked to disease were reported to show significant enrichment in matched ankylosing spondylitis synovial fluid.

Notes on this clonotype: Its matching antigen is unknown.

A single record per CDR3 protein comes from TCRdb applying MiXCR to the 5' RACE reads. The sample includes some 95,000 distinct CDR3 sequences, around 9.4% of them seen just once. What was sequenced was blood, either unsorted or a sorted T cell fraction (not recorded which). The sequence derives from a male donor with ankylosing spondylitis or in good health (not recorded which).

Written as DNA, the CDR3 is TGTGCCAGCAGCCTCGGACAGGGGCCCAATCAGCCCCAGCATTTT. Protein product: CASSLGQGPNQPQHF. J is TRBJ1-5 and V is TRBV7-2, with TRBD1 matching 9 bases. CDR3 length: 15 residues. With 5 bases clipped from V and 3 bases from J, the junction kept 5 bases outside the gene matches. Per the germline V gene, CDR1 is SGHTA and CDR2 is FQGNSA. Variable domain in full (rest from reference TRBV7-2 and TRBJ1-5): GAGVSQSPSNKVTEKGKDVELRCDPISGHTALYWYRQSLGQGLEFLIYFQGNSAPDKSGLPSDRFSAERTGGSVSTLTIQRTQQEDSAVYLCASSLGQGPNQPQHFGDGTRLSIL.